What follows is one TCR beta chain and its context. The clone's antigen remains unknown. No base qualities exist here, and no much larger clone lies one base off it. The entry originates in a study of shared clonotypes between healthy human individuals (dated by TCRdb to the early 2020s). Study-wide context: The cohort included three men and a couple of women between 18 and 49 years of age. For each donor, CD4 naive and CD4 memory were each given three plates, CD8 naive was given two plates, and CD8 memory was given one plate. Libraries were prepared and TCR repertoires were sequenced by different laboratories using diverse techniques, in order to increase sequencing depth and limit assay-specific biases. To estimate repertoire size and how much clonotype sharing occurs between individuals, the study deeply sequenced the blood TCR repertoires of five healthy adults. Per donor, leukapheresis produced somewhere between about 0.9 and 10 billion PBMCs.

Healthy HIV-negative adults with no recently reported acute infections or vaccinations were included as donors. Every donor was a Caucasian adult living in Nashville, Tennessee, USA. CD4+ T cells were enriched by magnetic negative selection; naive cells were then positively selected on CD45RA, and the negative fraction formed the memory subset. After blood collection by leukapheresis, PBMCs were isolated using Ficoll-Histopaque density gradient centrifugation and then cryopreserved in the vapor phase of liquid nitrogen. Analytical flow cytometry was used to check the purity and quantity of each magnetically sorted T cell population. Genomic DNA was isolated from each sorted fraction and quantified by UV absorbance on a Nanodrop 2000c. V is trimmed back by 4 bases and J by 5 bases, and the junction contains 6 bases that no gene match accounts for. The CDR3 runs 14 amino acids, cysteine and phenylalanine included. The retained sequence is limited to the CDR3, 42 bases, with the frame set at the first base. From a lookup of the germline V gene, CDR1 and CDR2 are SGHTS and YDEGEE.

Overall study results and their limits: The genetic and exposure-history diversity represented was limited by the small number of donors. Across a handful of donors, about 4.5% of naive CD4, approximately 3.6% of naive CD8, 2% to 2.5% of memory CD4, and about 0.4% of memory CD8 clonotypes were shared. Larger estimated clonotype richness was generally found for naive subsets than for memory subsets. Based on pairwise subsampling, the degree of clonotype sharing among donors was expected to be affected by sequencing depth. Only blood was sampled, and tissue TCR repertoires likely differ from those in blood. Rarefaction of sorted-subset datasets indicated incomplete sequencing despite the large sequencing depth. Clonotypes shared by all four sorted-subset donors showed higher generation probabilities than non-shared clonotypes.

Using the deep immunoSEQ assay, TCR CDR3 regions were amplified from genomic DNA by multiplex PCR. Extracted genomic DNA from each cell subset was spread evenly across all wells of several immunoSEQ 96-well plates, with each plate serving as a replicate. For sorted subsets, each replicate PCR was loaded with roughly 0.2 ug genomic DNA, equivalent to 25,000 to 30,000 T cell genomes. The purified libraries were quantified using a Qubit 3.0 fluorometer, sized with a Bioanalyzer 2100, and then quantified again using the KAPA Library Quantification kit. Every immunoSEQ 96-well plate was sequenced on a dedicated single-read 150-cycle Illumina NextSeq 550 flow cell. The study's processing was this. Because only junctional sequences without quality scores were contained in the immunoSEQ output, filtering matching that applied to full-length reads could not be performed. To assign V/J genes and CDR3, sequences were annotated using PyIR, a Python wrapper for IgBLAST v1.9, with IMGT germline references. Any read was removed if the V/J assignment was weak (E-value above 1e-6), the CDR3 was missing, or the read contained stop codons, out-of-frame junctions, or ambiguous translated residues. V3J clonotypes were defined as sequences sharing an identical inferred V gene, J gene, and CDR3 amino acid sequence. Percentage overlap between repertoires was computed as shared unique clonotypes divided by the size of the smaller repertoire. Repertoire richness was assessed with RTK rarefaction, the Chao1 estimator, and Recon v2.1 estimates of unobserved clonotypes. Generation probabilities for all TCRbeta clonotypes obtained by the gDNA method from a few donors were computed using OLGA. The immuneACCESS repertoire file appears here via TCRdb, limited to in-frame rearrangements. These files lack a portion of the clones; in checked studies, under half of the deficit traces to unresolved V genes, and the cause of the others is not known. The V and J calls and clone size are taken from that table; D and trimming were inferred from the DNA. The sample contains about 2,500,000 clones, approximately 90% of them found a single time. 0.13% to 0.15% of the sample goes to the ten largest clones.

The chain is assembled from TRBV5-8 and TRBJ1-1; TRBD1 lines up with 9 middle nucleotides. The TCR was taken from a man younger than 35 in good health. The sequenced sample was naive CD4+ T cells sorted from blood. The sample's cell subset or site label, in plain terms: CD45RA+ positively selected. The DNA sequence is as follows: TGTGCCAGCAGCCGGGACAGGGCAAGAACTGAAGCTTTCTTT. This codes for CASSRDRARTEAFF.